A single sample is the source of the 30 T cell receptor beta chains below, sequenced in a study of PD-1 blockade in classical Hodgkin lymphoma. Assay used: immunoSEQ multiplex PCR; TCRdb lists only in-frame clones, some missing. This table holds 20,000 to 25,000 clones, about 71% found once. Every one of the patients relapsed after autologous stem cell transplantation (brentuximab vedotin exposure was variable). The sample here was peripheral blood mononuclear cells (PBMCs), taken at baseline. Receptors were obtained from a human donor with classical Hodgkin lymphoma.

This chain links TRBV5-6 with TRBJ1-6; 7 bases are a match to TRBD1. The V and J ends lost 2 bases and 0 bases, in that order; junction bases with no gene match: 8. Germline V gene data show CDR1 as SGHDT and CDR2 as YYEEEE. This CDR3 is 18 amino acids long. In DNA, the CDR3 is TGTGCCAGCAGCTTCGACTACAGGGGAAGCTCCTATAATTCACCCCTCCACTTT. As protein: CASSFDYRGSSYNSPLHF. The complete variable domain, with remaining parts taken from reference TRBV5-6 and TRBJ1-6, reads DAGVTQSPTHLIKTRGQQVTLRCSPKSGHDTVSWYQQALGQGPQFIFQYYEEEERQRGNFPDRFSGHQFPNYSSELNVNALLLGDSALYLCASSFDYRGSSYNSPLHFGNGTRLTVT.

The V and J genes are TRBV7-3 and TRBJ1-1, with D uncertain. CDR3 length: 12 residues. Germline V gene lookup returns CDR1 SGHTA and CDR2 FQGTGA. V dropped 5 bases and J dropped 5 bases, with 9 bases sitting between them. The CDR3 DNA reads TGTGCCAGCAGCCCCGGAGGAACTGAAGCTTTCTTT. It encodes CASSPGGTEAFF. Looking up the rest from reference TRBV7-3 and TRBJ1-1 gives the full variable domain: GAGVSQTPSNKVTEKGKYVELRCDPISGHTALYWYRQSLGQGPEFLIYFQGTGAADDSGLPNDRFFAVRPEGSVSTLKIQRTERGDSAVYLCASSPGGTEAFFGQGTRLTVV.

This chain connects TRBV7-2 to TRBJ1-2, with a possible D match to TRBD1 (6 bases). CDR1 is SGHTA, CDR2 FQGNSA, per germline. The CDR3 is 14 amino acids. V shed 5 bases and J shed 6 bases, with 16 bases lying between them. The CDR3 region has the DNA TGTGCCAGCAGCCAATTCGGAGGGGGGGATGGCTACACCTTC. The encoded protein is CASSQFGGGDGYTF.

V and J are TRBV19 and TRBJ1-5, with 9 bases that match TRBD1. CDR1 is LNHDA and CDR2 is SQIVND in the germline V gene (reference sequence). The CDR3 totals 13 residues. The V and J ends lost 9 bases and 2 bases, in that order; junction bases with no gene match: 2. This chain's CDR3 is CASRDRGNQPQHF. The CDR3 DNA follows: TGTGCCAGCCGGGACAGGGGCAATCAGCCCCAGCATTTT. The full variable domain, completed using reference TRBV19 and TRBJ1-5, is DGGITQSPKYLFRKEGQNVTLSCEQNLNHDAMYWYRQDPGQGLRLIYYSQIVNDFQKGDIAEGYSVSREKKESFPLTVTSAQKNPTAFYLCASRDRGNQPQHFGDGTRLSIL.

V usage is TRBV5-1 and J usage is TRBJ1-6, with TRBD1 matching over 7 bases. CDR1 and CDR2 (germline): SGHRS, YFSETQ. CDR3 length: 15 residues. Germline trimming cut 4 bases from V and 7 bases from J; bases unmatched to any gene: 8. The chain's CDR3 is CASSQTGTANSPLHF. DNA of the CDR3: TGCGCCAGCAGCCAAACCGGGACAGCAAATTCACCCCTCCACTTT.

The gene calls are TRBV28 and TRBJ2-2, with TRBD1 matching 10 bases. From germline, CDR1 is MDHEN and CDR2 SYDVKM. Losses at the gene ends were 5 bases for V and 5 bases for J; bases not matched to a gene: 8. This CDR3 spans 16 amino acids. The CDR3 here is CASSPDRGLATGELFF. As DNA, the CDR3 is TGTGCCAGCAGTCCTGACAGGGGGCTGGCAACCGGGGAGCTGTTTTTT.

The chain couples TRBV19 to TRBJ1-4; D gene ambiguous. CDR1 and CDR2 (germline): LNHDA, SQIVND (reference sequence). V gave up 8 bases and J gave up 8 bases, with 15 bases separating them. The CDR3 is 13 residues long. The CDR3 DNA reads as TGTGCCAGTTCCGAGGGTCGAGGAGAAAAACTGTTTTTT. Protein product: CASSEGRGEKLFF. Full variable domain (remainder filled in from reference TRBV19 and TRBJ1-4): DGGITQSPKYLFRKEGQNVTLSCEQNLNHDAMYWYRQDPGQGLRLIYYSQIVNDFQKGDIAEGYSVSREKKESFPLTVTSAQKNPTAFYLCASSEGRGEKLFFGSGTQLSVL.

The CDR3 coding sequence is TGCGCCAGCAGTGACCACGAGCAGTACGTC. Translating it yields CASSDHEQYV. The V gene is TRBV10-2, the J gene TRBJ2-7; D not certain. CDR1 is WSHSY and CDR2 is SAAADI in the germline V gene. The CDR3 runs 10 residues. V shed 3 bases and J shed 5 bases, with 2 bases lying between them.

A single count supports this clone. The same CDR3 arises from other DNA sequences in this sample as well. The gene calls are TRBV18 and TRBJ2-5; 7 nucleotides agree with TRBD2. J gave up 0 bases and V 3 bases, and 1 base lay outside the gene matches. Germline V gene sequence: CDR1 KGHSH, CDR2 LQKENI. This CDR3 spans 14 amino acids. The CDR3 region is CASSPSGNQETQYF. The CDR3 DNA is TGTGCCAGCTCACCCAGCGGGAACCAAGAGACCCAGTACTTC. The variable domain in full, with the rest retrieved from reference TRBV18 and TRBJ2-5, is NAGVMQNPRHLVRRRGQEARLRCSPMKGHSHVYWYRQLPEEGLKFMVYLQKENIIDESGMPKERFSAEFPKEGPSILRIQQVVRGDSAAYFCASSPSGNQETQYFGPGTRLLVL.

The rearrangement joins TRBV20-1 to TRBJ2-5, with D uncertain. The CDR3 totals 10 residues. Trimming took 7 bases from V and 3 from J, leaving 6 bases between them. The germline V gene encodes CDR1 DFQATT and CDR2 SNEGSKA (reference sequence). CDR3 sequence (DNA): TGCAGTGGGGTAAAAGAGACCCAGTACTTC. Translated, it gives CSGVKETQYF.

DNA for the CDR3: TGTGCCAGCAGCAAAGCCTCACAGACGAACACTGAAGCTTTCTTT. It is translated as CASSKASQTNTEAFF. The chain links TRBV21-1 to TRBJ1-1; the table's TRBD1 call for D was not verified on the DNA. TRBV21-1 is a pseudogene segment. The CDR3 consists of 15 residues.

The chain has TRBV11-2 and TRBJ2-1; D may match TRBD1 or TRBD2 (5 bases each). Germline CDR1 SGHAT, CDR2 FQNNGV. The length of the CDR3 is 12 residues. The germline V and J ends were trimmed by 3 bases and 10 bases, with 10 bases remaining between them. CDR3 residues: CASSLLRDEQFF. DNA for the CDR3: TGTGCCAGCAGCTTGCTCCGGGACGAGCAGTTCTTC.

CDR3 protein: CASSGTGAGGYTF. CDR3 bases: TGTGCCAGCAGCGGGACAGGTGCAGGAGGCTACACCTTC. V and J are TRBV5-4 and TRBJ1-2, with 8 bases that match TRBD1. Per germline, CDR1 SGHNT and CDR2 YYREEE (reference sequence). The junction had 7 bases not matched to a gene; V was cut back by 4 bases and J by 8 bases. The CDR3 has 13 residues.

This clone showed up just once. V and J are TRBV30 and TRBJ1-5, with D unresolved. Germline CDR1 GTSNPN, CDR2 SVGIG (reference sequence). This CDR3 is 18 amino acids long. Deletions cut 0 bases from V and 4 bases from J, with 22 bases between. The CDR3 reads CAWSVSRGPARWNQPQHF. The CDR3 coding sequence is TGTGCCTGGAGTGTAAGTCGAGGACCAGCCAGATGGAATCAGCCCCAGCATTTT.

This clone was picked up a small number of times. The chain couples TRBV25-1 to TRBJ2-2; D unclear. Germline assignment: CDR1 MGHDK and CDR2 SYGVNS. CDR3 length: 14 residues. V shed 5 bases and J shed 5 bases, with 12 bases lying between them. CDR3 DNA: TGTGCCAGCAGTCCCGTGGGGTGGACCGGGGAGCTGTTTTTT. As protein: CASSPVGWTGELFF.

The V call is TRBV9, the J call TRBJ2-1; weak D call: TRBD1 (5 bases). Germline values: CDR1 SGDLS, CDR2 YYNGEE. V was clipped by 0 bases and J by 10 bases, with 11 bases between them. CDR3 length: 13 amino acids. Here the CDR3 DNA reads TGTGCCAGCAGCGTAGATGTGGGGCGAGAGCAGTTCTTC. This sequence encodes CASSVDVGREQFF.

The chain carries TRBV18 and TRBJ1-3, with D unresolved. Germline V gene lookup returns CDR1 KGHSH and CDR2 LQKENI. This CDR3 has 15 residues. V shed 4 bases and J shed 2 bases, with 12 bases lying between them. The CDR3 sequence is CASSLSGFAGNTIYF. The CDR3 DNA sequence: TGTGCCAGCTCACTTTCCGGGTTCGCTGGAAACACCATATATTTT.

The chain combines TRBV7-9 with TRBJ1-1; D is undetermined. CDR3 length equals 18 residues. Between the trimmed V and J ends, which lost 0 bases and 0 bases, there was a span of 17 bases. CDR1 is SEHNR and CDR2 is FQNEAQ in the germline V gene (reference sequence). CDR3 region: CASSLAVGGVGVNTEAFF. CDR3 DNA: TGTGCCAGCAGCTTAGCGGTGGGCGGGGTAGGAGTGAACACTGAAGCTTTCTTT.

The chain carries TRBV5-6 and TRBJ2-1; D gene uncertain. CDR3 length: 15 amino acids. Germline V gene sequence: CDR1 SGHDT, CDR2 YYEEEE. V lost 3 bases and J lost 8, with 18 bases in between. The DNA for the CDR3 is TGTGCCAGCAGCTCAATATCTGCGGATACATATGAGCAGTTCTTC. It encodes CASSSISADTYEQFF.

The gene calls are TRBV2 and TRBJ2-5; the match to TRBD1 covers 11 bases. J was trimmed by 2 bases and V by 8 bases; bases with no gene match: 7. Germline lookup yields CDR1 SNHLY and CDR2 FYNNEI. The CDR3 runs 15 residues. CDR3 sequence (DNA): TGTGCCAGCCTCCGGGACAGGGGGAATCAAGAGACCCAGTACTTC. Its translation is CASLRDRGNQETQYF.

V gene TRBV6-1 combines with J gene TRBJ2-1, with 12 bases lining up with TRBD2. The ends lost 6 bases at V and 9 bases at J; junction bases unmatched: 9. Per germline, CDR1 MNHNS and CDR2 SASEGT. The CDR3 has 15 amino acids. CDR3 sequence (DNA): TGTGCCAGCAGAGACAGACTAGCGGGAGAATTTGAGCAGTTCTTC. Translation: CASRDRLAGEFEQFF.

This clone was counted a single time. This sequence joins TRBV6-5 and TRBJ2-2; no clear D. This CDR3 is built from 14 residues. V lost 0 bases to trimming and J lost 2 bases, with 4 bases between them. Germline assignment: CDR1 MNHEY and CDR2 SVGAGI. DNA for the CDR3: TGTGCCAGCAGTTACTCGCATAACACCGGGGAGCTGTTTTTT. It is translated as CASSYSHNTGELFF.

The chain is built from TRBV30 and TRBJ1-2, with 9 bases matching TRBD1. There are 13 residues in the CDR3. The J segment lost 4 bases and the V segment lost 3 bases, leaving 3 bases of the junction unmatched. Germline CDR1 GTSNPN, CDR2 SVGIG (reference sequence). CDR3 nucleotide sequence: TGTGCCTGGAGCGGGGACAGGGTCTATGGCTACACCTTC. Residues: CAWSGDRVYGYTF.

The V gene is TRBV6-5, the J gene TRBJ1-1; D not resolved. V dropped 6 bases and J dropped 5 bases, with 19 bases sitting between them. In germline, CDR1 is MNHEY, CDR2 SVGAGI. The CDR3 consists of 15 residues. DNA for the CDR3: TGTGCCAGCAGACCTATACACTTTGTTAAGACTGAAGCTTTCTTT. This gives the protein CASRPIHFVKTEAFF.

The chain is built from TRBV4-1 and TRBJ2-1; D is undetermined. The CDR3 has 14 residues. Germline CDR1 is MGHRA and CDR2 is YSYEKL. Trimming took off 1 base at V and 0 bases at J, with 4 bases between the two ends. CDR3 nucleotides: TGCGCCAGCAGCCAAGTGGCCTCCTACAATGAGCAGTTCTTC. Translation: CASSQVASYNEQFF.

Turning to this clone: The identical CDR3 is also encoded by other nucleotide sequences in the sample. The chain has TRBV5-1 and TRBJ2-3; D gene ambiguous. The germline CDR1 and CDR2 sequences are SGHRS and YFSETQ. The CDR3 is 16 residues long. The V gene lost 4 bases and the J gene lost 2 bases, with 17 bases spanning the gap. The CDR3 sequence: CASSLGPPHLTDTQYF. The DNA of the CDR3 is TGCGCCAGCAGCCTCGGGCCTCCTCACCTCACAGATACGCAGTATTTT.

The rearrangement joins TRBV27 to TRBJ2-1; tentative D call: TRBD2 (5 bases). The germline gives CDR1 MNHEY, CDR2 SMNVEV (reference sequence). Trimming left V 1 base short and J 0 bases short, with 10 bases between. The CDR3 covers 16 residues. CDR3 nucleotides: TGTGCCAGCAGTTTATTCCGGGGTAGCTCCTACAATGAGCAGTTCTTC. It is translated as CASSLFRGSSYNEQFF.

DNA of the CDR3: TGTGCCAGCAAGCAACAGAGTAGCAATCAGCCCCAGCATTTT. Residues: CASKQQSSNQPQHF. This rearrangement joins TRBV2 to TRBJ1-5, with no clear D. CDR3 length: 14 residues. Germline CDR1 SNHLY, CDR2 FYNNEI. V was clipped by 7 bases and J by 0 bases, with 10 bases between them.

The rearrangement joins TRBV27 to TRBJ1-3, with 7 bases matching TRBD1. This CDR3 contains 14 residues. CDR1 and CDR2 from the germline V gene are MNHEY and SMNVEV (reference sequence). V shed 4 bases and J 2 bases; nucleotides not matched to a gene: 2. The CDR3 loop is CASSSTGAGNTIYF. The DNA for the CDR3 is TGTGCCAGCAGTTCTACAGGGGCTGGAAACACCATATATTTT.

The rearrangement uses TRBV6-1 and TRBJ2-5; unclear D gene. TRBJ2-7 explains the end of the DNA better; the J call may be wrong. There are 13 residues in the CDR3. Germline V gives CDR1 MNHNS, CDR2 SASEGT. CDR3 in DNA: TGTGCCAGCACTCAACAGCCGTCGGTCGAGCAGTACTTC. Translation: CASTQQPSVEQYF.